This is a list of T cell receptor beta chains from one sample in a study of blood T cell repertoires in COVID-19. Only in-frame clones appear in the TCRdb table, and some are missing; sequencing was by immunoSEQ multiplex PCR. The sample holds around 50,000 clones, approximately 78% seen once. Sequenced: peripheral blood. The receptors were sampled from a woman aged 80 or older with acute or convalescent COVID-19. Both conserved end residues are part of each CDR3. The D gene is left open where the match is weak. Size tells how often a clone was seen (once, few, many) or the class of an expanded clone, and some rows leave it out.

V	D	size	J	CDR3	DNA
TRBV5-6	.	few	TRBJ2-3	CASSLATGNEGTDTQYF	TGTGCCAGCAGCTTGGCAACAGGGAACGAGGGCACAGATACGCAGTATTTT
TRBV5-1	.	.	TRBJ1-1	CASSRGQSNTEAFF	TGCGCCAGCAGCCGTGGACAGTCGAACACTGAAGCTTTCTTT
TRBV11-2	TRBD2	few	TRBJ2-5	CASSWGTSGGQETQYF	TGTGCCAGCAGCTGGGGGACTAGCGGGGGTCAAGAGACCCAGTACTTC
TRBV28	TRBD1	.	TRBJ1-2	CASNSWGTGSYGYTF	TGTGCCAGCAACTCCTGGGGGACAGGAAGCTATGGCTACACCTTC
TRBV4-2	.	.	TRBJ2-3	CASSQDVVAEQYF	TGTGCCAGCAGCCAAGATGTGGTAGCGGAGCAGTATTTT
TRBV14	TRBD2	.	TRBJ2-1	CASSRLAGTNEQFF	TGTGCCAGCAGCCGACTAGCGGGGACCAATGAGCAGTTCTTC
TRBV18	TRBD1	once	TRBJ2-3	CASSPGQATDTQYF	TGTGCCAGCTCGCCGGGACAGGCGACAGATACGCAGTATTTT
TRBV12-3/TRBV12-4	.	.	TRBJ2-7	CASSLGKDYEQYF	TGTGCCAGCAGTTTGGGCAAAGACTACGAGCAGTACTTC
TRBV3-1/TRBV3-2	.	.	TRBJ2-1	CASSPYAGDEQFF	TGTGCCAGCAGCCCCTACGCAGGGGATGAGCAGTTCTTC
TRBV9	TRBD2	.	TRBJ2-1	CASSVTSGGLSEQFF	TGTGCCAGCAGCGTAACTAGCGGGGGGTTAAGTGAGCAGTTCTTC
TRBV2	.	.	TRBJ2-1	CASILRQFF	TGTGCCAGCATCCTTAGGCAGTTCTTC
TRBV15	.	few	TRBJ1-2	CATSRDSRYTF	TGTGCCACCAGCAGGGACAGTCGCTACACCTTC
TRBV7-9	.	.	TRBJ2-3	CASSLDSSDTDTQYF	TGTGCCAGCAGCTTAGATTCGTCAGACACAGATACGCAGTATTTT
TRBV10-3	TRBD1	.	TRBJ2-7	CAIRGDRVGYEQYF	TGTGCCATCAGGGGGGACAGGGTAGGCTACGAGCAGTACTTC
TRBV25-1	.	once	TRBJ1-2	CASSESGHIYGYTF	TGTGCCAGCAGTGAATCGGGACACATCTATGGCTACACCTTC
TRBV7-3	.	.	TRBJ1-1	CASSLSRNTEAFF	TGTGCCAGCAGCTTAAGTCGGAACACTGAAGCTTTCTTT
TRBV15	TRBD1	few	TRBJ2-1	CATSRRQGTEQFF	TGTGCCACCAGCAGACGACAGGGCACTGAGCAGTTCTTC
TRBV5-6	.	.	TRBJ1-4	CASSWFQSGGREKLFF	TGTGCCAGCAGCTGGTTTCAATCGGGGGGCCGGGAAAAACTGTTTTTT
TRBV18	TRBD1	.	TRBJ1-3	CASSPPGQNLVRSGNTIYF	TGTGCCAGCTCACCACCGGGACAGAATCTAGTGCGCTCTGGAAACACCATATATTTT
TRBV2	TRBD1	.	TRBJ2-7	CASKTGGVVPYEQYF	TGTGCCAGCAAGACAGGGGGCGTTGTGCCCTACGAGCAGTACTTC
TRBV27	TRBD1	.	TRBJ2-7	CASSLMTGGAYEQYF	TGTGCCAGCAGTTTAATGACAGGGGGCGCGTACGAGCAGTACTTC
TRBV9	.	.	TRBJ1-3	CASSVTDSSGNTIYF	TGTGCCAGCAGCGTAACTGACAGCTCTGGAAACACCATATATTTT
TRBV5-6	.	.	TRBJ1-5	CASSLDRDHSNQPQHF	TGTGCCAGCAGCTTGGACAGAGACCATAGCAATCAGCCCCAGCATTTT
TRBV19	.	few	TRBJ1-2	CASSGGWGENYGYTF	TGTGCCAGTAGTGGAGGATGGGGGGAGAACTATGGCTACACCTTC
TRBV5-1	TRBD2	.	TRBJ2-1	CASSTTSGGAIEQFF	TGCGCCAGCAGCACGACTAGCGGGGGGGCGATTGAGCAGTTCTTC
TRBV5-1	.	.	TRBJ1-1	CASSFGGLNTEAFF	TGCGCCAGCAGCTTCGGAGGGTTGAACACTGAAGCTTTCTTT
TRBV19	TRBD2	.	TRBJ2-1	CASSIVSFGLVVSVGQFF	TGTGCCAGTAGTATAGTCTCATTCGGACTAGTTGTATCAGTAGGGCAGTTCTTC
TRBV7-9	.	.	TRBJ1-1	CASSLSMGTEAFF	TGTGCCAGCAGCTTATCTATGGGGACAGAAGCTTTCTTT
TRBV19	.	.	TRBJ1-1	CASSIVTSRYWFNTEAFF	TGTGCCAGTAGTATAGTGACATCCCGGTATTGGTTCAACACTGAAGCTTTCTTT
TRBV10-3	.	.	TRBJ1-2	CAISPFTGTNRVGYTF	TGTGCCATCAGCCCTTTTACCGGGACAAATCGTGTTGGCTACACCTTC
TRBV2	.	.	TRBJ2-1	CASSERGLGRAGEQFF	TGTGCCAGCAGTGAGAGGGGACTCGGTCGGGCAGGCGAGCAGTTCTTC
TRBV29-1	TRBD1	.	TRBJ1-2	CSVERQGGYTF	TGCAGCGTGGAAAGACAGGGCGGCTACACCTTC
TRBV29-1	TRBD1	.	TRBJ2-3	CSVGDRGEDTQYF	TGCAGCGTTGGGGACAGGGGTGAAGATACGCAGTATTTT
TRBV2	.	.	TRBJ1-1	CASNLESGDTEAFF	TGTGCCAGCAACTTAGAATCGGGGGACACTGAAGCTTTCTTT
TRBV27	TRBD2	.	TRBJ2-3	CASSPHRSGGMNTQYF	TGTGCCAGCAGTCCCCATAGGAGCGGGGGGATGAATACGCAGTATTTT
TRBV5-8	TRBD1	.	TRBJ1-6	CASSLMGQYNSPLHF	TGTGCCAGCAGCTTGATGGGACAGTATAATTCACCCCTCCACTTT
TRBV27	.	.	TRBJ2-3	CASSPYSTDTQYF	TGTGCCAGCAGTCCTTATAGCACAGATACGCAGTATTTT
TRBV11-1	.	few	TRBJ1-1	CASSRRTVMNTEAFF	TGTGCCAGCAGCCGCCGGACAGTCATGAACACTGAAGCTTTCTTT
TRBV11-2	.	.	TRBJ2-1	CASRRTRAGYNEQFF	TGTGCCAGCAGACGAACGAGGGCGGGGTACAATGAGCAGTTCTTC
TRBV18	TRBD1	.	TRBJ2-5	CASSLGTGETQYF	TGTGCCAGCTCACTAGGGACAGGGGAGACCCAGTACTTC
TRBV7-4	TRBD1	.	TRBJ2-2	CASSATGIRGVHGELFF	TGTGCCAGCAGCGCGACAGGGATAAGGGGTGTACACGGGGAGCTGTTTTTT
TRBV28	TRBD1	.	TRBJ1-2	CASSRDRGFGYTF	TGTGCCAGCAGCCGCGACAGGGGGTTTGGCTACACCTTC
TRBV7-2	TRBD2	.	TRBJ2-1	CASSLMTSGRTNEQFF	TGTGCCAGCAGCTTAATGACTAGCGGGAGAACCAATGAGCAGTTCTTC
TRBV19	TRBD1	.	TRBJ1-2	CASSTRPGQGTSGTF	TGTGCCAGTAGTACGCGACCGGGACAGGGGACCTCGGGAACCTTC
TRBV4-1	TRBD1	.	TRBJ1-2	CASSQAYRGLDYGYTF	TGCGCCAGCAGCCAAGCTTACAGGGGGCTCGACTATGGCTACACCTTC
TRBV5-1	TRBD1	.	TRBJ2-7	CASSQGQGPYEQYF	TGCGCCAGCAGCCAGGGACAGGGTCCCTACGAGCAGTACTTC
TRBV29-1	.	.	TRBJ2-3	CSVDERAADTQYF	TGCAGCGTGGATGAGAGGGCCGCAGATACGCAGTATTTT
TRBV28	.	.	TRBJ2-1	CATRGGRVEQFF	TGTGCCACCAGAGGGGGAAGGGTTGAGCAGTTCTTC
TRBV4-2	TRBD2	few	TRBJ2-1	CASSPNSGRVYNEQFF	TGTGCCAGCAGCCCCAATAGCGGGAGGGTGTACAATGAGCAGTTCTTC
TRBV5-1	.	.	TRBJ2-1	CASSTHVGNEQFF	TGCGCCAGCAGCACCCACGTCGGCAATGAGCAGTTCTTC
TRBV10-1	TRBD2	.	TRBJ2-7	CASSVRAGGEQYF	TGCGCCAGCAGTGTCAGGGCGGGGGGCGAGCAGTACTTC